This T cell receptor beta chain was found in a study of blood T cell repertoires in COVID-19. For the study at large: The samples span acute and convalescent COVID-19 from the United States, Italy and Spain. Sources were T cells, B-cell-depleted T cells, or PBMCs; the material itself was cDNA or gDNA.

This clone came up once. Per the original data handling: Amplification from reference gene primers served as the basis for estimated nucleated cell counts. Clones were sequenced by immunoSEQ multiplex PCR, and TCRdb holds only the in-frame ones, with some missing. For V, J and clone size, that table is used; D and trimming come from the DNA. The sample records about 160,000 clones, approximately 88% being singletons. Losses at the gene ends were 6 bases for V and 5 bases for J; bases not matched to a gene: 8. The CDR3 contains 14 residues. The germline V gene encodes CDR1 LGHNT and CDR2 FRNRAP. V gene TRBV12-5 combines with J gene TRBJ2-5, with 8 bases lining up with TRBD2. The sequence was collected from a woman older than 75 with active or convalescent COVID-19. The sample taken for sequencing was peripheral blood. CDR3 loop: CASGPGRGLETQYF. CDR3 DNA sequence: TGTGCTAGTGGCCCCGGGAGGGGCTTGGAGACCCAGTACTTC.